Below are 24 T cell receptor beta chains sequenced from a single sample in a study of T cell responses to AZD1222 COVID-19 vaccine. Sequenced by immunoSEQ multiplex PCR; TCRdb stores in-frame clones only, minus some. This repertoire shows some 280,000 clones, 85% to 95% found once; its top ten account for less than 0.65%. Material: peripheral blood, obtained 28 days after the second AZD1222 dose. The receptors derive from an adult who received the AZD1222 COVID-19 vaccine.

The chain uses TRBV11-1 and TRBJ1-6, with D maybe TRBD1 (5 bases). V was trimmed by 6 bases and J by 7 bases, leaving 13 bases between them. CDR1 SGHAT and CDR2 FQDESV come from the germline V gene (reference sequence). This CDR3 is built from 14 residues. The CDR3 loop reads CASRQQVANSPLHF. The CDR3 region has the DNA TGTGCCAGCAGGCAACAGGTGGCGAATTCACCCCTCCACTTT.

This clone was found once. J is TRBJ2-1 and V is TRBV18; perhaps TRBD1 as D (5 bases). This CDR3 region has 12 residues. CDR1 is KGHSH and CDR2 is LQKENI in the germline V gene. The germline V and J ends were trimmed by 2 bases and 10 bases, with 9 bases remaining between them. The CDR3 protein is CASSPYYREQFF. CDR3 bases: TGTGCCAGCTCACCATATTACAGGGAGCAGTTCTTC. Based on the CDR3 plus reference TRBV18 and TRBJ2-1, the full variable domain is NAGVMQNPRHLVRRRGQEARLRCSPMKGHSHVYWYRQLPEEGLKFMVYLQKENIIDESGMPKERFSAEFPKEGPSILRIQQVVRGDSAAYFCASSPYYREQFFGPGTRLTVL.

The chain recombines TRBV19 with TRBJ2-5; D might be TRBD1 (6 bases). Germline CDR1 reads LNHDA; CDR2 reads SQIVND (reference sequence). Trimming took 5 bases from V and 5 from J, leaving 15 bases between them. This CDR3 region has 14 residues. CDR3 coding DNA: TGTGCCAGTAGTGGACAGACAGTGGGGGAGACCCAGTACTTC. The encoded protein is CASSGQTVGETQYF.

This sequence joins TRBV29-1 and TRBJ2-1; D is uncertain. CDR1 and CDR2 from the germline V gene are SQVTM and ANQGSEA. Trimming left V 3 bases short and J 7 bases short, with 7 bases between. This CDR3 has 11 amino acids. The CDR3 reads CSVEADNEQFF. The CDR3 DNA is TGCAGCGTTGAGGCCGATAATGAGCAGTTCTTC.

The chain joins TRBV7-9 to TRBJ2-2; tentatively, D is TRBD2 (6 bases). With 2 bases removed from V and 3 bases from J, the gap between germline ends came to 13 bases. CDR3 length equals 16 residues. Germline CDR1 and CDR2: SEHNR and FQNEAQ (reference sequence). CDR3 sequence reads: CASSLTSPYYTGELFF. DNA for the CDR3: TGTGCCAGCAGCTTAACTAGCCCCTACTACACCGGGGAGCTGTTTTTT.

This clone came up once. The chain has TRBV28 and TRBJ2-7; no reliable D call. V was cut by 5 bases and J by 5 bases, with 10 bases left in between. Germline V lookup: CDR1 MDHEN, CDR2 SYDVKM. The CDR3 length is 12 residues. The CDR3 region is CASSPSRHEQYF. CDR3 in DNA: TGTGCCAGCAGTCCCTCCAGGCACGAGCAGTACTTC.

This chain links TRBV30 with TRBJ1-6; D gene uncertain. Germline values: CDR1 GTSNPN, CDR2 SVGIG (reference sequence). This CDR3 spans 11 amino acids. V was pared by 0 bases and J by 10 bases, with 4 bases between. The CDR3 nucleotides are TGTGCCTGGAGTGTAAAATCACCCCTCCACTTT. Residues: CAWSVKSPLHF. The variable domain in full, with the rest retrieved from reference TRBV30 and TRBJ1-6, is SQTIHQWPATLVQPVGSPLSLECTVEGTSNPNLYWYRQAAGRGLQLLFYSVGIGQISSEVPQNLSASRPQDRQFILSSKKLLLSDSGFYLCAWSVKSPLHFGNGTRLTVT.

The gene calls are TRBV24-1 and TRBJ1-4; D is uncertain. Between the trimmed V and J ends, which lost 3 bases and 3 bases, there was a span of 4 bases. Germline lookup yields CDR1 KGHDR and CDR2 SFDVKD. The CDR3 is made up of 13 amino acids. Here the CDR3 DNA reads TGTGCCACCAGTGATGGGCCTAATGAAAAACTGTTTTTT. It is translated as CATSDGPNEKLFF.

The CDR3 region has the DNA TGCAGCGTTCGGGGTCTCTCTGGGGCCAACGTCCTGACTTTC. It encodes CSVRGLSGANVLTF. V gene TRBV29-1 combines with J gene TRBJ2-6; TRBD2 might be the D (5 bases). This CDR3 region has 14 residues. Germline V gene data show CDR1 as SQVTM and CDR2 as ANQGSEA. V lost 5 bases, J lost 0 bases, and 8 bases lay in between.

This sequence joins TRBV2 and TRBJ2-5; TRBD1 matches 7 bases. Looked up from germline, CDR1 is SNHLY and CDR2 is FYNNEI. J was trimmed by 2 bases and V by 6 bases; bases with no gene match: 6. The CDR3 extends over 14 amino acids. CDR3 protein: CASRSRQGQETQYF. CDR3 sequence (DNA): TGTGCCAGCAGGAGTCGACAGGGACAAGAGACCCAGTACTTC.

For the CDR3, the DNA is TGTGCCACCAGCAGAGGAACGAACTGGGCCAAAAACATTCAGTACTTC. Its translation is CATSRGTNWAKNIQYF. This chain links TRBV15 with TRBJ2-4; D gene ambiguous. V lost 1 base and J lost 1, with 11 bases in between. Germline V CDR1 and CDR2: LNHNV, YYDKDF (reference sequence). The CDR3 loop spans 16 amino acids.

The V call is TRBV7-9, the J call TRBJ2-1; the D gene is possibly TRBD2 (6 bases). Germline V gene data show CDR1 as SEHNR and CDR2 as FQNEAQ (reference sequence). The V end was cut by 5 bases, the J end by 11 bases, with 10 bases between. There are 11 residues in the CDR3. CDR3 sequence (DNA): TGTGCCAGCAGCCCGCGGGGACAGCAGTTCTTC. Protein: CASSPRGQQFF.

DNA for the CDR3: TGTGCCAGCACTCGAACGGCGGGTTCCTACGAGCAGTACTTC. Translating gives CASTRTAGSYEQYF. The chain links TRBV6-5 to TRBJ2-7; D possibly corresponds to TRBD2 (5 bases). V shed 7 bases and J shed 1 base, with 14 bases lying between them. Germline assignment: CDR1 MNHEY and CDR2 SVGAGI. The CDR3 sequence is 14 residues long.

This chain links TRBV29-1 with TRBJ1-1; no reliable D call. V lost 4 bases and J lost 6, with 12 bases in between. The germline gives CDR1 SQVTM, CDR2 ANQGSEA. The CDR3 has 12 residues. Here the CDR3 DNA reads TGCAGCGTTGCAGTTTCTGGGGCTGAAGCTTTCTTT. It translates to CSVAVSGAEAFF.

The chain joins TRBV7-6 to TRBJ2-5, with 8 bases matching TRBD2. CDR1 and CDR2 from the germline V gene are SGHVS and FNYEAQ. V shed 5 bases and J 2 bases; nucleotides not matched to a gene: 7. CDR3 size: 15 residues. The CDR3 region has the DNA TGTGCCAGCAGCCCATCCGGGACTAGGCAAGAGACCCAGTACTTC. This sequence encodes CASSPSGTRQETQYF.

The genes are TRBV5-1 and TRBJ1-4; 7 bases align to TRBD1. The germline gives CDR1 SGHRS, CDR2 YFSETQ. The ends lost 4 bases at V and 8 bases at J; junction bases unmatched: 5. This CDR3 is built from 13 residues. In DNA form, the CDR3 reads TGCGCCAGCAGCGCACAGGGGAACGAAAAACTGTTTTTT. Translation gives CASSAQGNEKLFF. The full variable domain, completed using reference TRBV5-1 and TRBJ1-4, is KAGVTQTPRYLIKTRGQQVTLSCSPISGHRSVSWYQQTPGQGLQFLFEYFSETQRNKGNFPGRFSGRQFSNSRSEMNVSTLELGDSALYLCASSAQGNEKLFFGSGTQLSVL.

V usage is TRBV28 and J usage is TRBJ2-1; no definite D call. The CDR3 is 11 amino acids. Trimming shortened V by 11 bases and J by 3 bases, and 8 bases separated the two germline ends. Looked up from germline, CDR1 is MDHEN and CDR2 is SYDVKM. This chain's CDR3 is CASGNYNEQFF. CDR3 bases: TGTGCCTCTGGGAACTACAATGAGCAGTTCTTC.

V usage is TRBV2 and J usage is TRBJ2-7, with D possibly matching TRBD2 (6 bases). Germline lookup yields CDR1 SNHLY and CDR2 FYNNEI. The CDR3 consists of 15 residues. Between the trimmed V and J ends, which lost 6 bases and 3 bases, there was a span of 18 bases. CDR3 DNA sequence: TGTGCCAGCAGGGGGGGTGGGCTCAACTTCTACGAGCAGTACTTC. Translation gives CASRGGGLNFYEQYF.

The V call is TRBV7-2, the J call TRBJ1-1; TRBD1 might be the D (6 bases). Trimming removed 7 bases at V and 0 bases at J, with 9 bases between. The CDR3 is 13 amino acids. CDR1 is SGHTA, CDR2 FQGNSA, per germline. The CDR3 reads CASIQGLNTEAFF. The CDR3 bases are TGTGCCAGCATCCAGGGGCTGAACACTGAAGCTTTCTTT. The full variable domain, in which reference TRBV7-2 and TRBJ1-1 provide the parts outside the CDR3, is GAGVSQSPSNKVTEKGKDVELRCDPISGHTALYWYRQSLGQGLEFLIYFQGNSAPDKSGLPSDRFSAERTGGSVSTLTIQRTQQEDSAVYLCASIQGLNTEAFFGQGTRLTVV.

V gene TRBV18 combines with J gene TRBJ1-1; no reliable D call. CDR1 KGHSH and CDR2 LQKENI come from the germline V gene. Trimming shortened V by 3 bases and J by 1 base, and 12 bases separated the two germline ends. This CDR3 region has 15 residues. CDR3 protein: CASSPLVGENTEAFF. The CDR3 DNA follows: TGTGCCAGCTCACCTCTCGTTGGTGAGAACACTGAAGCTTTCTTT.

The V call is TRBV3-1 (or the pseudogene TRBV3-2), the J call TRBJ1-2; D may be TRBD1 (6 bases). Trimming removed 2 bases from V and 4 bases from J, with 8 bases in between. Germline assignment: CDR1 LGHDT and CDR2 YNNKEL (reference sequence). The length of the CDR3 is 13 residues. The CDR3 sequence is CASSQPGAYGYTF. Here the CDR3 DNA reads TGTGCCAGCAGCCAACCGGGGGCCTATGGCTACACCTTC.

V usage is TRBV5-1 and J usage is TRBJ2-1, with TRBD2 matching 9 bases. The germline V gene has CDR1 SGHRS and CDR2 YFSETQ. V lost 0 bases to trimming and J lost 6 bases; unmatched junction nucleotides: 7. The CDR3 extends over 16 amino acids. The CDR3 protein is CASSLVGGGAFNEQFF. The CDR3 DNA sequence: TGCGCCAGCAGCTTGGTAGGCGGGGGGGCATTCAATGAGCAGTTCTTC.

The chain employs TRBV6-6 and TRBJ2-7; D is possibly TRBD2 (6 bases). The germline CDR1 and CDR2 sequences are MNHNY and SVGAGI (reference sequence). The germline V and J ends were trimmed by 6 bases and 3 bases, with 12 bases remaining between them. The CDR3 loop spans 13 amino acids. The CDR3 DNA sequence: TGTGCCAGCAGCCGGGACTGGAGCTACGAGCAGTACTTC. Protein: CASSRDWSYEQYF.

The J gene is TRBJ1-2, the V gene TRBV19; 7 positions agree with TRBD1. CDR1 is LNHDA, CDR2 SQIVND, per germline (reference sequence). The junction had 9 bases not matched to a gene; V was cut back by 7 bases and J by 4 bases. The CDR3 spans 14 residues. CDR3 nucleotides: TGTGCCAGTACCCGGGACAGCGTTTTCTATGGCTACACCTTC. Its translation: CASTRDSVFYGYTF.